What follows are 18 T cell receptor beta chains derived from one specimen sequenced in a study of T cell changes during pregnancy in multiple sclerosis. TCRdb's copy holds only in-frame clones and misses some; the assay was immunoSEQ multiplex PCR. This sample yields tens of thousands of clones, of which 85% to 95% are seen a single time; 0.45% to 0.6% belongs to the top ten. The input for sequencing was CD4+ T cells from peripheral blood mononuclear cells, taken in the third trimester of pregnancy. These receptors were collected from a female donor with multiple sclerosis, enrolled in a pregnancy study.

This clone was seen only a few times. The chain joins TRBV5-1 to TRBJ1-4, with D unresolved. Germline V gene data show CDR1 as SGHRS and CDR2 as YFSETQ. Trimming pared 2 bases from V and 8 bases from J, leaving 13 bases between. The CDR3 contains 14 residues. As DNA, the CDR3 is TGCGCCAGCAGCTTCTCCGGGAACGAGGAAAAACTGTTTTTT. Amino acids: CASSFSGNEEKLFF.

J is TRBJ2-5 and V is TRBV11-2; 7 bases agree with TRBD1. The CDR3 totals 15 residues. Germline lookup yields CDR1 SGHAT and CDR2 FQNNGV. V lost 1 base, J lost 2 bases, and 4 bases stayed unmatched. CDR3 protein: CASSLGPGQQETQYF. CDR3 nucleotides: TGTGCCAGCAGCTTAGGGCCGGGACAGCAAGAGACCCAGTACTTC.

This chain connects TRBV5-8 to TRBJ1-4; possible D gene TRBD1, 5 bases. V lost 4 bases to trimming and J lost 0 bases, with 10 bases between them. CDR3 length: 15 residues. Germline V gene sequence: CDR1 SGHTS, CDR2 YDEGEE. CDR3 sequence reads: CASSLGRATNEKLFF. For the CDR3, the DNA is TGTGCCAGCAGCCTGGGGCGGGCAACTAATGAAAAACTGTTTTTT. The entire variable domain, with the rest obtained from reference TRBV5-8 and TRBJ1-4, is as follows: EAGVTQSPTHLIKTRGQQATLRCSPISGHTSVYWYQQALGLGLQFLLWYDEGEERNRGNFPPRFSGRQFPNYSSELNVNALELEDSALYLCASSLGRATNEKLFFGSGTQLSVL.

The count of this clone is one. V usage is TRBV6-5 and J usage is TRBJ1-1; D unclear. Germline loops: CDR1 MNHEY, CDR2 SVGAGI. This CDR3 is built from 15 residues. Trimming pared 1 base from V and 4 bases from J, leaving 13 bases between. CDR3 coding DNA: TGTGCCAGCAGTTACTACGAGGATGGTGGCACTGAAGCTTTCTTT. This sequence encodes CASSYYEDGGTEAFF.

The count of this clone is one. The rearrangement uses TRBV6-8 and TRBJ2-7, with D perhaps TRBD2 (6 bases). This CDR3 region has 15 residues. Trimming removed 1 base from V and 2 bases from J, with 12 bases in between. Germline values: CDR1 MNHGY, CDR2 SAAAGT. CDR3 sequence reads: CASSYFGGEPYEQYF. CDR3 in DNA: TGTGCCAGCAGTTACTTCGGGGGAGAGCCCTACGAGCAGTACTTC.

This clone was counted once. V gene TRBV19 combines with J gene TRBJ2-1; 7 nucleotides agree with TRBD2. J gave up 8 bases and V 7 bases, and 14 bases lay outside the gene matches. This CDR3 spans 15 amino acids. Germline lookup yields CDR1 LNHDA and CDR2 SQIVND (reference sequence). The CDR3 DNA sequence: TGTGCCAGTACCGATGGACTAGGCGAAGGTCATGAGCAGTTCTTC. Encoded protein: CASTDGLGEGHEQFF.

The V gene is TRBV28, the J gene TRBJ1-3; the D gene is possibly TRBD1 (6 bases). V was cut by 5 bases and J by 5 bases, with 16 bases left in between. The CDR3 is 15 residues long. Per the germline V gene, CDR1 is MDHEN and CDR2 is SYDVKM. CDR3 region: CASSERQDHRNTIYF. The CDR3, as DNA: TGTGCCAGCAGTGAAAGACAGGACCACCGAAACACCATATATTTT.

The chain carries TRBV6-6 and TRBJ2-1; no clear D. The CDR3 sequence is 11 residues long. Trimming removed 7 bases from V and 10 bases from J, with 11 bases in between. CDR1 is MNHNY, CDR2 SVGAGI, per germline (reference sequence). The CDR3 is CASTHVKEQFF. As DNA, the CDR3 is TGTGCCAGCACACATGTCAAGGAGCAGTTCTTC.

This chain links TRBV9 with TRBJ2-1; TRBD2 agrees at 12 bases. Germline CDR1 SGDLS, CDR2 YYNGEE. Trimming took 3 bases from V and 7 from J; bases not matched to a gene: 11. CDR3 length: 17 residues. CDR3 region: CASSEGRLAGAWNEQFF. The CDR3 DNA reads TGTGCCAGCAGCGAGGGGAGACTAGCGGGAGCTTGGAATGAGCAGTTCTTC.

The J gene is TRBJ1-4, the V gene TRBV19; D possibly corresponds to TRBD1 (6 bases). V was pared by 6 bases and J by 5 bases, with 10 bases between. The CDR3 has 13 amino acids. The germline V gene has CDR1 LNHDA and CDR2 SQIVND (reference sequence). CDR3 coding DNA: TGTGCCAGTAGGGACAGCTCCAATGAAAAACTGTTTTTT. Protein: CASRDSSNEKLFF.

Of note for this clone: Within the sample, other DNA sequences also encode this same CDR3. The genes are TRBV18 and TRBJ1-1; D is uncertain. V shed 2 bases and J shed 1 base, with 8 bases lying between them. Germline lookup yields CDR1 KGHSH and CDR2 LQKENI. The CDR3 runs 14 residues. The CDR3 reads CASSPVSRNTEAFF. DNA of the CDR3: TGTGCCAGCTCACCAGTATCGAGGAACACTGAAGCTTTCTTT.

V gene TRBV29-1 combines with J gene TRBJ2-1, with D possibly matching TRBD2 (6 bases). The CDR3 has 14 residues. V was trimmed by 0 bases and J by 7 bases, leaving 13 bases between them. Germline V gene data show CDR1 as SQVTM and CDR2 as ANQGSEA. The CDR3 loop is CSVEDHGGWNEQFF. The DNA of the CDR3 is TGCAGCGTTGAAGATCATGGAGGGTGGAATGAGCAGTTCTTC.

This chain connects TRBV7-6 to TRBJ1-1; D not certain. Germline assignment: CDR1 SGHVS and CDR2 FNYEAQ. The CDR3 totals 13 residues. V lost 5 bases, J lost 3 bases, and 10 bases lay in between. The CDR3 sequence is CASSQRQDTEAFF. The CDR3 coding sequence is TGTGCCAGCAGCCAAAGGCAGGACACTGAAGCTTTCTTT.

The chain links TRBV14 to TRBJ2-2; D call uncertain. Trimming left V 0 bases short and J 5 bases short, with 16 bases between. CDR1 is SGHDN, CDR2 FVKESK, per germline. CDR3 length: 17 residues. CDR3 DNA sequence: TGTGCCAGCAGCCAAGATCGCAGAACCTTGTGGACCGGGGAGCTGTTTTTT. Its protein is CASSQDRRTLWTGELFF. Based on the CDR3 plus reference TRBV14 and TRBJ2-2, the full variable domain is EAGVTQFPSHSVIEKGQTVTLRCDPISGHDNLYWYRRVMGKEIKFLLHFVKESKQDESGMPNNRFLAERTGGTYSTLKVQPAELEDSGVYFCASSQDRRTLWTGELFFGEGSRLTVL.

The genes are TRBV19 and TRBJ2-7; 12 positions agree with TRBD2. V gave up 2 bases and J gave up 1 base; unmatched junction bases: 0. The CDR3 covers 15 residues. Germline V gene data show CDR1 as LNHDA and CDR2 as SQIVND (reference sequence). The CDR3 DNA follows: TGTGCCAGTAGTATACTAGCGGGAGGGTCCTACGAGCAGTACTTC. Its translation: CASSILAGGSYEQYF. The full variable domain, its missing parts supplied by reference TRBV19 and TRBJ2-7, is DGGITQSPKYLFRKEGQNVTLSCEQNLNHDAMYWYRQDPGQGLRLIYYSQIVNDFQKGDIAEGYSVSREKKESFPLTVTSAQKNPTAFYLCASSILAGGSYEQYFGPGTRLTVT.

The genes are TRBV6-5 and TRBJ2-1, with D unclear. Looked up from germline, CDR1 is MNHEY and CDR2 is SVGAGI. CDR3 length: 12 amino acids. V was clipped by 2 bases and J by 6 bases, with 5 bases between them. CDR3 nucleotide sequence: TGTGCCAGCAGTTACACGGGCAATGAGCAGTTCTTC. It yields the protein CASSYTGNEQFF.

The chain carries TRBV11-2 and TRBJ2-3; TRBD1 matches at 12 bases. Germline V gives CDR1 SGHAT, CDR2 FQNNGV. V trimming: 5 bases; J trimming: 3 bases; junction bases outside the gene matches: 15. This CDR3 is built from 19 residues. DNA of the CDR3: TGTGCCAGCAGCCCGGGACAGGGGGCGATGACGATTAGTACAGATACGCAGTATTTT. This gives the protein CASSPGQGAMTISTDTQYF.

The V and J genes are TRBV7-3 and TRBJ2-3; D is possibly TRBD2 (6 bases). The germline V gene encodes CDR1 SGHTA and CDR2 FQGTGA. CDR3 length: 14 residues. V was pared by 5 bases and J by 1 base, with 10 bases between. CDR3 DNA sequence: TGTGCCAGCAGCCCGACTAGTCGCACAGATACGCAGTATTTT. Residues: CASSPTSRTDTQYF.